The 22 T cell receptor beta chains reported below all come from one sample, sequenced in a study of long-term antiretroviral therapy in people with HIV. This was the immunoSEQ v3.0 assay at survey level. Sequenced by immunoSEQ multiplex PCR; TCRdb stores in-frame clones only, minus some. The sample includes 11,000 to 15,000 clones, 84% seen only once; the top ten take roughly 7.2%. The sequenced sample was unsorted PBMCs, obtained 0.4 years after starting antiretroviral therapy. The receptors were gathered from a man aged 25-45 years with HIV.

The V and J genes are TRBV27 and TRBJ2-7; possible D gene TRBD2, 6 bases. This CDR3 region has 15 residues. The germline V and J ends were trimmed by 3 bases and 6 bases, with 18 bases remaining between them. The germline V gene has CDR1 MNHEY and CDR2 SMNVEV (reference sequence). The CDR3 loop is CASSLRGGVKGEQYF. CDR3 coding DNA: TGTGCCAGCAGTTTGAGGGGAGGAGTAAAAGGCGAGCAGTACTTC.

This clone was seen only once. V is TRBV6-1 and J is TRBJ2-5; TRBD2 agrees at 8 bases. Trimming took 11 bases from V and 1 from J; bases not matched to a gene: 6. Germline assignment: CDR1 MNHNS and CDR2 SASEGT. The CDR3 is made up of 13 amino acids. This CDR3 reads CAGIGGAQETQYF. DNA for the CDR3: TGTGCCGGAATCGGGGGGGCCCAAGAGACCCAGTACTTC.

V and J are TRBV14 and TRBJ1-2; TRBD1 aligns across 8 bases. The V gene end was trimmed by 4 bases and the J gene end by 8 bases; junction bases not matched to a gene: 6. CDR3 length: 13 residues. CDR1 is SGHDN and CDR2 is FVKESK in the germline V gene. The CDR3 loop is CASSPLTGAGYTF. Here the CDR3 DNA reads TGTGCCAGCAGCCCTCTGACAGGGGCGGGCTACACCTTC.

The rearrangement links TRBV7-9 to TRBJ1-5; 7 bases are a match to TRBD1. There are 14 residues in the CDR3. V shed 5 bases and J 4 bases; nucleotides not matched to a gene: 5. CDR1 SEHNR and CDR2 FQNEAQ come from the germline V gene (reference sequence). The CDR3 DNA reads TGTGCCAGCAGCCATACAGGGGTAAATCAGCCCCAGCATTTT. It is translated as CASSHTGVNQPQHF.

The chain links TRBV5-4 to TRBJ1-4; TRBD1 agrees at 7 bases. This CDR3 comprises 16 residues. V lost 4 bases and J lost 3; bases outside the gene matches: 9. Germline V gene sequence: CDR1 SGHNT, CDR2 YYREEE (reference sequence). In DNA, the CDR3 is TGTGCCAGCAGCCTCCGTACCGGGACAGCTAATGAAAAACTGTTTTTT. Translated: CASSLRTGTANEKLFF.

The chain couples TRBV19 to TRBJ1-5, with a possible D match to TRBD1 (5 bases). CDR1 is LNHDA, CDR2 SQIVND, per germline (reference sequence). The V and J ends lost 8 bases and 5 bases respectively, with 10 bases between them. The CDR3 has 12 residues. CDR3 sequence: CASFGGYQPQHF. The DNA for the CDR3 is TGTGCCAGTTTCGGGGGGTATCAGCCCCAGCATTTT.

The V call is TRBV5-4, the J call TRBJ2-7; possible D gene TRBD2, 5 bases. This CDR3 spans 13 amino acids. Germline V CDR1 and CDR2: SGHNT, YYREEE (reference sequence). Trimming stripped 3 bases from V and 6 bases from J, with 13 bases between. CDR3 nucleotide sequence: TGTGCCAGCAGCTCAGCGGAGCGGACCGAGCAGTACTTC. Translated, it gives CASSSAERTEQYF. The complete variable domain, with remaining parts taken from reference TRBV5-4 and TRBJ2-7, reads ETGVTQSPTHLIKTRGQQVTLRCSSQSGHNTVSWYQQALGQGPQFIFQYYREEENGRGNFPPRFSGLQFPNYSSELNVNALELDDSALYLCASSSAERTEQYFGPGTRLTVT.

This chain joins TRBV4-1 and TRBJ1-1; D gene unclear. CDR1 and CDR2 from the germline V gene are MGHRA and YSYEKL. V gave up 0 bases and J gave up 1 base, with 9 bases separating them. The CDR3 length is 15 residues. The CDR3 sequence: CASSQDRLTNTEAFF. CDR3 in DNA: TGCGCCAGCAGCCAAGATCGTCTGACGAACACTGAAGCTTTCTTT.

This CDR3 is CASSQEGGQIRNEQFF. CDR3 in DNA: TGCGCCAGCAGCCAAGAGGGGGGACAGATTCGCAATGAGCAGTTCTTC. This chain connects TRBV4-1 to TRBJ2-1; the D gene is possibly TRBD1 (7 bases). Trimming took 0 bases from V and 6 from J, leaving 15 bases between them. This CDR3 comprises 16 residues. Germline V gene lookup returns CDR1 MGHRA and CDR2 YSYEKL.

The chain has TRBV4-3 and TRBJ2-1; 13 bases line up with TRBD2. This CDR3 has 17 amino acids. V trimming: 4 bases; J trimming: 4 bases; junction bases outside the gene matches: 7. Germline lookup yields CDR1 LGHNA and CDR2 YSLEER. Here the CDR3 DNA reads TGCGCCAGCAGCCTAACTAGCGGGAGGGCCGAGTACAATGAGCAGTTCTTC. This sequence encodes CASSLTSGRAEYNEQFF.

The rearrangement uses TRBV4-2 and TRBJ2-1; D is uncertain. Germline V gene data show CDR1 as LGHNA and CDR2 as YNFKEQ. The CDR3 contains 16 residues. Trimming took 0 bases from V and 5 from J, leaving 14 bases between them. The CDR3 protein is CASSQDSSRTDNEQFF. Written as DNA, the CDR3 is TGTGCCAGCAGCCAAGATTCAAGTCGGACCGACAATGAGCAGTTCTTC.

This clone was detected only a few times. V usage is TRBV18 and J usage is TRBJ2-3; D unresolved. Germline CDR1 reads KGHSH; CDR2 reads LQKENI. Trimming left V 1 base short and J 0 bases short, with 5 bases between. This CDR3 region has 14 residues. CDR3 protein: CASSPLQSTDTQYF. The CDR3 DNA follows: TGTGCCAGCTCACCACTTCAAAGCACAGATACGCAGTATTTT.

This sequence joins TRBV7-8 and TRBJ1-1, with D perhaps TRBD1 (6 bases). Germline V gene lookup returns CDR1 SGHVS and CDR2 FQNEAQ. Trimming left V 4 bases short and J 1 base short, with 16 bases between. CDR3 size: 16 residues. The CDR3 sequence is CASSSLDGTRNTEAFF. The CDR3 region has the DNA TGTGCCAGCAGCTCCCTCGACGGGACACGGAACACTGAAGCTTTCTTT. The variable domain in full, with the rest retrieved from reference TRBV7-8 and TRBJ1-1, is GAGVSQSPRYKVAKRGQDVALRCDPISGHVSLFWYQQALGQGPEFLTYFQNEAQLDKSGLPSDRFFAERPEGSVSTLKIQRTQQEDSAVYLCASSSLDGTRNTEAFFGQGTRLTVV.

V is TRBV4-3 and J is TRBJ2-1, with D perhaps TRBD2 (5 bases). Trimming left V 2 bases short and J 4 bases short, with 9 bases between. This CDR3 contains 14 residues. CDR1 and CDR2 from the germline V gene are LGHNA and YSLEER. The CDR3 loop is CASSQPGEYNEQFF. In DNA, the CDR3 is TGCGCCAGCAGCCAACCCGGGGAGTACAATGAGCAGTTCTTC.

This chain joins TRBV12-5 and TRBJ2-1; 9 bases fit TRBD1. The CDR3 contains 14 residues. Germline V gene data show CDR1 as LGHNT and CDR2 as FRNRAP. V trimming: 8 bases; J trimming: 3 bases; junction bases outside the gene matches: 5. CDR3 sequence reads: CASMGQGFYNEQFF. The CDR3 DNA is TGTGCTAGTATGGGACAGGGTTTCTACAATGAGCAGTTCTTC.

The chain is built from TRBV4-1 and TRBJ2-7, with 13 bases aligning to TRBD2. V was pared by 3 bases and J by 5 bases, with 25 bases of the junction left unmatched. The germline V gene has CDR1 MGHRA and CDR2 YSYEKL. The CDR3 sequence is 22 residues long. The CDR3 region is CASSQLLNRGPGGLAGRDEQYF. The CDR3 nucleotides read TGCGCCAGCAGCCAGCTATTAAACAGGGGCCCGGGGGGACTAGCGGGAAGAGACGAGCAGTACTTC.

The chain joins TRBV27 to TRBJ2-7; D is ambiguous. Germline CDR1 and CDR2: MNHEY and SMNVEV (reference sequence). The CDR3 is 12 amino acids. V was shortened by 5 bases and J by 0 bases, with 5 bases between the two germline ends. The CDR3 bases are TGTGCCAGCAGTCACAACTCCTACGAGCAGTACTTC. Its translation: CASSHNSYEQYF.

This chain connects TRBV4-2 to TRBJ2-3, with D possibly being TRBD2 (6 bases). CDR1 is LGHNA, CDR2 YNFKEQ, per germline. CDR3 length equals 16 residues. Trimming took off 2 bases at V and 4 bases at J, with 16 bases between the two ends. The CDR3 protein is CASSQPVEGPADTQYF. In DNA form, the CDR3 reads TGTGCCAGCAGCCAACCAGTGGAGGGACCCGCAGATACGCAGTATTTT.

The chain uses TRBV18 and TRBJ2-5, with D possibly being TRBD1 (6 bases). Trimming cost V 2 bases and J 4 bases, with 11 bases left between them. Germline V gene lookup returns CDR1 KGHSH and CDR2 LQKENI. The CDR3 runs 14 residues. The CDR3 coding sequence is TGTGCCAGCTCACCAAAACAGGGTGCAGAGACCCAGTACTTC. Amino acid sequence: CASSPKQGAETQYF. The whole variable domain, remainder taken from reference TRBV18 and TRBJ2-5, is NAGVMQNPRHLVRRRGQEARLRCSPMKGHSHVYWYRQLPEEGLKFMVYLQKENIIDESGMPKERFSAEFPKEGPSILRIQQVVRGDSAAYFCASSPKQGAETQYFGPGTRLLVL.

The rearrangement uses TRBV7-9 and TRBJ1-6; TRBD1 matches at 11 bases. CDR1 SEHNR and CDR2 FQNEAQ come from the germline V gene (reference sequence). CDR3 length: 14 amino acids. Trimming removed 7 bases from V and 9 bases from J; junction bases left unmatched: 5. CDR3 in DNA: TGTGCCAGCACCGAGGACAGGGGGCTTTCACCCCTCCACTTT. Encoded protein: CASTEDRGLSPLHF.

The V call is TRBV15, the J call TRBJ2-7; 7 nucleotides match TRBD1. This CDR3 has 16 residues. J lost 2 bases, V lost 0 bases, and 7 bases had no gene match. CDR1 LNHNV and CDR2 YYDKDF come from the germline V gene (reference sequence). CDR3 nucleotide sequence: TGTGCCACCAGCAGAGAGCGCACGACAGGGACCTACGAGCAGTACTTC. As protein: CATSRERTTGTYEQYF. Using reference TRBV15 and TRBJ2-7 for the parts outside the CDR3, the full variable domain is DAMVIQNPRYQVTQFGKPVTLSCSQTLNHNVMYWYQQKSSQAPKLLFHYYDKDFNNEADTPDNFQSRRPNTSFCFLDIRSPGLGDTAMYLCATSRERTTGTYEQYFGPGTRLTVT.

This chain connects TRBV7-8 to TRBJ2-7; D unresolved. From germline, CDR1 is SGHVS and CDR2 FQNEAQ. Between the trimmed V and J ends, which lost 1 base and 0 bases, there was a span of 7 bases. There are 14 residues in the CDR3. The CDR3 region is CASSLGRSSYEQYF. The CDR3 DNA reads TGTGCCAGCAGCTTAGGCAGAAGCTCCTACGAGCAGTACTTC.